This T cell receptor (beta chain) was sequenced for a study of shared clonotypes between healthy human individuals. General study results and limits: Rarefaction curves obtained for sorted subsets showed sequencing incomplete despite large depth.

The V end lost 1 base, the J end lost 3 bases, and 13 bases lay between the germline ends. The CDR3 is 16 residues long. Germline CDR1 SNHLY, CDR2 FYNNEI. Repertoires were generated with immunoSEQ multiplex PCR, while TCRdb's copy carries only in-frame clones and drops some. The sample shows 2 million to 2.5 million clones, about 94% of them seen only once. Worth noting for this clone: The antigen remains unidentified.

This chain uses TRBV2 with TRBJ2-4; D might be TRBD1 (5 bases). This TCR came from a man younger than 30 in good health. Sequencing was performed on naive CD4+ T cells sorted from blood. The subset was: CD45RA+ positively selected. The CDR3 loop reads CASSEGGQVGKNIQYF. The CDR3 DNA sequence: TGTGCCAGCAGTGAAGGGGGCCAAGTAGGCAAAAACATTCAGTACTTC.